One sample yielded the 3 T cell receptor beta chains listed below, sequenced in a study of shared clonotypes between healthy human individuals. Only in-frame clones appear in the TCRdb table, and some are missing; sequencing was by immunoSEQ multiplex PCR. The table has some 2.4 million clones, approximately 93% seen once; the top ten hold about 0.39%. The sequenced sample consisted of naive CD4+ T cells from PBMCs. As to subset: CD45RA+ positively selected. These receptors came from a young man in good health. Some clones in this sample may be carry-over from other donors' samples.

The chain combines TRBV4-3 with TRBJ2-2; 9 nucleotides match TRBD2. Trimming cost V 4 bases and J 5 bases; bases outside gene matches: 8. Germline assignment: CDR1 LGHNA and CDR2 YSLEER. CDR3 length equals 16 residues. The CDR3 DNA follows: TGCGCCAGCAGCCCCAGAATAGCGGGGGTAACCGGGGAGCTGTTTTTT. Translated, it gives CASSPRIAGVTGELFF.

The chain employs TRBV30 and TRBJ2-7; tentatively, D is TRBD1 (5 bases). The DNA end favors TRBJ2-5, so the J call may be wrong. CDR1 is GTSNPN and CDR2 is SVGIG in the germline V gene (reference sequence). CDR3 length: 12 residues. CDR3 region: CAWSVVRATQYF. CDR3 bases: TGTGCCTGGAGTGTGGTCAGGGCGACCCAGTACTTC.

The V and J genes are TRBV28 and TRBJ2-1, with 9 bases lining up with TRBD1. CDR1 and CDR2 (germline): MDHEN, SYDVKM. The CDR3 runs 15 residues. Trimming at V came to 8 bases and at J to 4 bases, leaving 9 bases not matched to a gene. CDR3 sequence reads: CASGDRDRVYNEQFF. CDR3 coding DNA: TGTGCCAGCGGGGACCGGGACAGGGTATACAATGAGCAGTTCTTC.